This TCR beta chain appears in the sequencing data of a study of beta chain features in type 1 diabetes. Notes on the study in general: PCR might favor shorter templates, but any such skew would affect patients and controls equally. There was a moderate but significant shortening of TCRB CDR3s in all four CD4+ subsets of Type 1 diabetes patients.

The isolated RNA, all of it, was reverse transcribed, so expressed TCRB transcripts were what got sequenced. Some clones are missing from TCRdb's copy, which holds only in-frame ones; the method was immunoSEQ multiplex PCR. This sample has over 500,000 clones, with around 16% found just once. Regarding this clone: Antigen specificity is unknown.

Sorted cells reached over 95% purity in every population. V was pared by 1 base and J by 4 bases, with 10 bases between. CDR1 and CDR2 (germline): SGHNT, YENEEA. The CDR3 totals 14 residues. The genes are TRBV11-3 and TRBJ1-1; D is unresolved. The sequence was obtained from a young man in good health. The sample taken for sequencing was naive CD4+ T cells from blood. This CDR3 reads CASSLGRLSTEAFF. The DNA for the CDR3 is TGTGCCAGCAGCTTAGGCCGGCTGAGCACTGAAGCTTTCTTT.